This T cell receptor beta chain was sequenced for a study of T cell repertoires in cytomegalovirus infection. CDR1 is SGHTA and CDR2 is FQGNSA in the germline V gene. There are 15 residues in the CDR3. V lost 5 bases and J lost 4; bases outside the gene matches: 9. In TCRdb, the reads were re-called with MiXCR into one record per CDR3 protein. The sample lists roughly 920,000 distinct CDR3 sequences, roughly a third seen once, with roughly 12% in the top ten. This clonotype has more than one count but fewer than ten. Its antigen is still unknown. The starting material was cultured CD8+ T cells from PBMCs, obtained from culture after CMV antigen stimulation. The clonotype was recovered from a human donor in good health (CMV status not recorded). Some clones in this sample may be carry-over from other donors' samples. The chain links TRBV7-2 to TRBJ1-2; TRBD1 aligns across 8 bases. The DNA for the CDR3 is TGTGCCAGCAGCCCCACAGGGGGAAGGCGCTATGGCTACACCTTC. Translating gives CASSPTGGRRYGYTF.